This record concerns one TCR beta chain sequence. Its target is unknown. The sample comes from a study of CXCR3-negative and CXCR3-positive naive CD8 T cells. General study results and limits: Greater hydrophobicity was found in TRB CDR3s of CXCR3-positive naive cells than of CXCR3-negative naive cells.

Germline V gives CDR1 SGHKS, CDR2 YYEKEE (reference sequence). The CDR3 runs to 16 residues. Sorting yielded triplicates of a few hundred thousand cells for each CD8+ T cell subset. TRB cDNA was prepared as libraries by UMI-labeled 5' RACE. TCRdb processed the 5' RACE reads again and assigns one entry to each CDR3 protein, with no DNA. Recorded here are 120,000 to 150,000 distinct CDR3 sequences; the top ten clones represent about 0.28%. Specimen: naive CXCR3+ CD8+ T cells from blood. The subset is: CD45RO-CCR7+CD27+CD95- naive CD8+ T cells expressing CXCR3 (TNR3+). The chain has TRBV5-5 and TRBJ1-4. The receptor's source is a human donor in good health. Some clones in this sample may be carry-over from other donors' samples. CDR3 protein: CASSLGRGQHPEKLFF.